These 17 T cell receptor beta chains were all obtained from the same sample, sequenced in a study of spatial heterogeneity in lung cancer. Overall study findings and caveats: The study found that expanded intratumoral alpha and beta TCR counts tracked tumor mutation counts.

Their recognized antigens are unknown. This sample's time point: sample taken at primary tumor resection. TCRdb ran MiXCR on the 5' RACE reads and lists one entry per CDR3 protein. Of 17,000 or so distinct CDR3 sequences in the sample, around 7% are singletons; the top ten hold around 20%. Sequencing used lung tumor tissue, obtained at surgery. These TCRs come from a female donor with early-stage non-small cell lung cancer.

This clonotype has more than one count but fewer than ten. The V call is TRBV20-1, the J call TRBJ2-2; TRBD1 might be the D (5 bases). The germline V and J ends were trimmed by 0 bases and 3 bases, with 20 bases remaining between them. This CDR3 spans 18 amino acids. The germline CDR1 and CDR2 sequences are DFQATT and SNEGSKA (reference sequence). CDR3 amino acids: CSARDHSQGRKHTGELFF. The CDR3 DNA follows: TGCAGTGCTAGAGACCACTCCCAGGGCCGTAAGCACACCGGGGAGCTGTTTTTT.

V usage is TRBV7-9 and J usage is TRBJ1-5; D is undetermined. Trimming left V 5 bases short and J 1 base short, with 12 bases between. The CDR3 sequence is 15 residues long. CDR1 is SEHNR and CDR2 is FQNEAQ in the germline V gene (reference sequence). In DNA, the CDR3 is TGTGCCAGCAGCCCCCGGGGAGGAAGCAATCAGCCCCAGCATTTT. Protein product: CASSPRGGSNQPQHF.

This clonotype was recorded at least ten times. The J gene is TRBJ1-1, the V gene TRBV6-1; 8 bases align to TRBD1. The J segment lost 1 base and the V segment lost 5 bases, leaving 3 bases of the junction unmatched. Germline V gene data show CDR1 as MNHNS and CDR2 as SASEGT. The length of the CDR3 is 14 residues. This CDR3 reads CASSRGTGNTEAFF. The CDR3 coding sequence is TGTGCCAGCAGTCGTGGGACAGGGAACACTGAAGCTTTCTTT.

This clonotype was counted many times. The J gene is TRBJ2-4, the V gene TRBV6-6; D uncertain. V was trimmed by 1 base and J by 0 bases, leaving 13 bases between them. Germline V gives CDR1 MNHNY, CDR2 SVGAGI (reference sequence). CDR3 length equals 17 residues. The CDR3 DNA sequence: TGTGCCAGCAGTTACTTAAACCGGCTTTTAGCCAAAAACATTCAGTACTTC. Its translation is CASSYLNRLLAKNIQYF.

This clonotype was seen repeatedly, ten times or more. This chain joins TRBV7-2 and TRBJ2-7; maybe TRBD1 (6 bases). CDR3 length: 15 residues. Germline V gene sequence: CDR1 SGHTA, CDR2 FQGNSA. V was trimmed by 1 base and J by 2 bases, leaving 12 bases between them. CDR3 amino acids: CASSLVDRDTYEQYF. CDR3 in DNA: TGTGCCAGCAGCTTAGTAGATAGGGACACCTACGAGCAGTACTTC.

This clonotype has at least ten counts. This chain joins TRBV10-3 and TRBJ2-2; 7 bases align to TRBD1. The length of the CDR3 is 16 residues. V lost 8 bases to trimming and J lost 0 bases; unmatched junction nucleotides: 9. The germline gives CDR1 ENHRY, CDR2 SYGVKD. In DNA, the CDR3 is TGTGCCATCCGACCGGGACAGACCTCGAACACCGGGGAGCTGTTTTTT. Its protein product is CAIRPGQTSNTGELFF.

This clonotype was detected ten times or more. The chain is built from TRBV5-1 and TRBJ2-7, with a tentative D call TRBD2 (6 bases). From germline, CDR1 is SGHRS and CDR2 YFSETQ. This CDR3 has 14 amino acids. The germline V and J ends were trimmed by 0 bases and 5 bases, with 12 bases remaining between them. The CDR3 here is CASSLGPGGDEQYF. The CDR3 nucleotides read TGCGCCAGCAGCTTGGGGCCGGGCGGGGACGAGCAGTACTTC.

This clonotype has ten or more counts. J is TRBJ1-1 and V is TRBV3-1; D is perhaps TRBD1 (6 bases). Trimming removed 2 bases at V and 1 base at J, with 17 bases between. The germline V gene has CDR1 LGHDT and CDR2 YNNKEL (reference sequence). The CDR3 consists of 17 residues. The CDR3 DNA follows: TGTGCCAGCAGCCAATTCCAAGGGGGACGGGGGAACACTGAAGCTTTCTTT. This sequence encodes CASSQFQGGRGNTEAFF. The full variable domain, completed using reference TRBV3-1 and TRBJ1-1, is DTAVSQTPKYLVTQMGNDKSIKCEQNLGHDTMYWYKQDSKKFLKIMFSYNNKELIINETVPNRFSPKSPDKAHLNLHINSLELGDSAVYFCASSQFQGGRGNTEAFFGQGTRLTVV.

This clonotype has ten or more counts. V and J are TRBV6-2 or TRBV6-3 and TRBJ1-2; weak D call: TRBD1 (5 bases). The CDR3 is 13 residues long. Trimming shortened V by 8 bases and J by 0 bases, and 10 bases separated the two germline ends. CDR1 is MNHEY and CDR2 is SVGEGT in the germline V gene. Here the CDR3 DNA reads TGTGCCAGCCTAAACAGGACTAACTATGGCTACACCTTC. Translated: CASLNRTNYGYTF.

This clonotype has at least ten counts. CDR3 residues: CASSSWGTGVLNEQFF. The CDR3 DNA reads as TGCGCCAGCAGCTCTTGGGGGACAGGGGTCCTCAATGAGCAGTTCTTC. The chain uses TRBV5-1 and TRBJ2-1; 10 bases agree with TRBD1. Per the germline V gene, CDR1 is SGHRS and CDR2 is YFSETQ. The CDR3 length is 16 residues. The junction had 9 bases not matched to a gene; V was cut back by 3 bases and J by 6 bases.

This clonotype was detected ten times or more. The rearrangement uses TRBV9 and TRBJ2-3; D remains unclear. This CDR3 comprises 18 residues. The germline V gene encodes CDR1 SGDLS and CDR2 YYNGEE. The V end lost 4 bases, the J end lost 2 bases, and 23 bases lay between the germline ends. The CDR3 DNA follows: TGTGCCAGCAGCTCCAACCCCCAGGCCCCATGGGTCACAGATACGCAGTATTTT. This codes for CASSSNPQAPWVTDTQYF. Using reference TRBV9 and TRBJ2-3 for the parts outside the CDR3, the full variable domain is DSGVTQTPKHLITATGQRVTLRCSPRSGDLSVYWYQQSLDQGLQFLIQYYNGEERAKGNILERFSAQQFPDLHSELNLSSLELGDSALYFCASSSNPQAPWVTDTQYFGPGTRLTVL.

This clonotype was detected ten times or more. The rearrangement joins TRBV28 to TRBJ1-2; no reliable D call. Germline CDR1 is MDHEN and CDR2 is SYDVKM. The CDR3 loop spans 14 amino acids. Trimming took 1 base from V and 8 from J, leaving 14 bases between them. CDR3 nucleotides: TGTGCCAGCAGTTTATTAAGGAGAGTGAAGGGCTACACCTTC. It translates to CASSLLRRVKGYTF.

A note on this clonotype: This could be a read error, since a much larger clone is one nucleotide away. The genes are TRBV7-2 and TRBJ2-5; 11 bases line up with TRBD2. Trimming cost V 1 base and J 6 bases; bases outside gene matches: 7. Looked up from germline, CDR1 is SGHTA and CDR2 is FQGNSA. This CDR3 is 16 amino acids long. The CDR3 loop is CASSLDSGGAGKTQYF. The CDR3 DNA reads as TGTGCCAGCAGCTTAGATAGCGGGGGGGCCGGGAAGACCCAGTACTTC. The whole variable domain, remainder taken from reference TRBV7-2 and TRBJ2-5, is GAGVSQSPSNKVTEKGKDVELRCDPISGHTALYWYRQSLGQGLEFLIYFQGNSAPDKSGLPSDRFSAERTGGSVSTLTIQRTQQEDSAVYLCASSLDSGGAGKTQYFGPGTRLLVL.

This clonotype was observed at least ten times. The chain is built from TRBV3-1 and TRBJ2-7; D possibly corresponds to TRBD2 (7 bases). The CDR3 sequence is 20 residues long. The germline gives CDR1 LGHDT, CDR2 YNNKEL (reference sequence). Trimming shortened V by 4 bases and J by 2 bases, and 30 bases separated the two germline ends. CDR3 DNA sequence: TGTGCCAGCAGCCCAAGCAGCCTAGGTCGGGGGGCGATCGGAACCTACGAGCAGTACTTC. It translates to CASSPSSLGRGAIGTYEQYF.

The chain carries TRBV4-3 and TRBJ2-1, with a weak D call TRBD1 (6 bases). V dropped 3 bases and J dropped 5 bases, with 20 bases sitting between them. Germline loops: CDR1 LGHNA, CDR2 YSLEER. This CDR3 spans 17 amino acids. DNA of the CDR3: TGCGCCAGCAGCCAGGAAACTTCGGGACACCTGAACAATGAGCAGTTCTTC. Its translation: CASSQETSGHLNNEQFF.

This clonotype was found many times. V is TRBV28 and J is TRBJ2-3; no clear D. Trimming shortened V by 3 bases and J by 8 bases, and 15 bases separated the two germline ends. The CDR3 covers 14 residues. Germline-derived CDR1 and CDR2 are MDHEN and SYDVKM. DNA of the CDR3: TGTGCCAGCAGTTTGGTACGGCCGCCCGGTACGCAGTATTTT. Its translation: CASSLVRPPGTQYF.

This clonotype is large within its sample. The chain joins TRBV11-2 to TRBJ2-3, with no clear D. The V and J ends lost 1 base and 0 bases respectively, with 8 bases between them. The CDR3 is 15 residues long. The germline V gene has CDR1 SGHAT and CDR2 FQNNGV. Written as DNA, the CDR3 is TGTGCCAGCAGCTTAGGCGGCATCAGCACAGATACGCAGTATTTT. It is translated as CASSLGGISTDTQYF.